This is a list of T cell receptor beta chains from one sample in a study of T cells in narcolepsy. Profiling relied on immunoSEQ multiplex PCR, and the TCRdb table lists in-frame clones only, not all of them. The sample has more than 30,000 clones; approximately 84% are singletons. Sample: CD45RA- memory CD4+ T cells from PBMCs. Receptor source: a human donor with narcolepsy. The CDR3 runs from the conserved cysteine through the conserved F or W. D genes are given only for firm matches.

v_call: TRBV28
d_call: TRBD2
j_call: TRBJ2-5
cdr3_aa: CASRSGTSVGSETQYF

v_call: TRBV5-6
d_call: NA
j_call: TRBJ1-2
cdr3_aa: CASSLARVGYGYTF

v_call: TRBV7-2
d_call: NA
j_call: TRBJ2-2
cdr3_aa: CASSLLALGGELFF

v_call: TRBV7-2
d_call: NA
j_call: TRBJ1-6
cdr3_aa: CASSLGVSHSPLHF

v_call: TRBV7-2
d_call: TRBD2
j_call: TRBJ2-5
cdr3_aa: CASSLYPGLAGVETQYF

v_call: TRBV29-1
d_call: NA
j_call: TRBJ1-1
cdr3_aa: CSVGGPLGTEAFF

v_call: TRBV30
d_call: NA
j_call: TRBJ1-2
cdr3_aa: CAWRPGGKYGYTF

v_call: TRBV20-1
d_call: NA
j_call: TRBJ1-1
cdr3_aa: CSARENTEAFF

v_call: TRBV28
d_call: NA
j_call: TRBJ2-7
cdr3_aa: CASRLLDASWSSYEQYF

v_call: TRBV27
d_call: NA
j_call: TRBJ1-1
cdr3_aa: CASTPRGTAEAFF

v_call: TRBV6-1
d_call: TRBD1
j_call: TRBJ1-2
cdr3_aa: CASSEIGGEYGYTF

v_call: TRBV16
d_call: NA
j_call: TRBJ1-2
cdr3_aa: CASSPQPANYGYTF

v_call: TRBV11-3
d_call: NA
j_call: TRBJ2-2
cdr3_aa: CASSLSGANTGELFF

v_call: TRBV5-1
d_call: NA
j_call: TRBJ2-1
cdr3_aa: CASSLAPHNEQFF

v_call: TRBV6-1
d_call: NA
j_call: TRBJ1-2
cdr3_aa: CASSEGRFNYGYTF

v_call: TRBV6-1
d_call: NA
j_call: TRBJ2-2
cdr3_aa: CASSLRTANTGELFF

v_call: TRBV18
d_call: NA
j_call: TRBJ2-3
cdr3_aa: CASSPGGSGTDTQYF

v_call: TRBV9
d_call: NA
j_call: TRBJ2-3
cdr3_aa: CASSVVPGSDTQYF

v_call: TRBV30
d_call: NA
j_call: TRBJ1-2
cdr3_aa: CAWTRGGYGYTF

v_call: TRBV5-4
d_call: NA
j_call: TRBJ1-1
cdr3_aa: CASSLEGQRGTEAFF

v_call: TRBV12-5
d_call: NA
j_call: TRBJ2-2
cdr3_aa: CASGLVEGRELFF

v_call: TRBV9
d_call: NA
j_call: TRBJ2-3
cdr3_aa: CASSTDGGRSDTQYF

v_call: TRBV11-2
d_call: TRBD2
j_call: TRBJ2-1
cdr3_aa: CASSPSGGAFQFF

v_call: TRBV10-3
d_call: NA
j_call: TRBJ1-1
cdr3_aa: CAISAANTEAFF

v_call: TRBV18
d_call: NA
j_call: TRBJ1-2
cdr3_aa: CASSPRRDGSWNYGYTF

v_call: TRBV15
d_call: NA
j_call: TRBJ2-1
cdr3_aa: CATSRTGNEQFF

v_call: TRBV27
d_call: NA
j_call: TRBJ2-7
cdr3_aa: CASTPIPGGQTYEQYF

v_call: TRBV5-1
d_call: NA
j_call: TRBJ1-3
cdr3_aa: CASSLGPLIGASGNTIYF

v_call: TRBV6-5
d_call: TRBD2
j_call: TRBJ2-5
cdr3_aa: CASLGRAQYF

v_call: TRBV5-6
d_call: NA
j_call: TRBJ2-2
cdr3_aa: CASRWRGDTGELFF

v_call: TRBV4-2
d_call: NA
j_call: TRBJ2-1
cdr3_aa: CASSQPTLRQDNEQFF

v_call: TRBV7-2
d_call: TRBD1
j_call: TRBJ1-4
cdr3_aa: CASSLVPPVGTGKNEKLFF

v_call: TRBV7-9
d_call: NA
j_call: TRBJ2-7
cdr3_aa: CASSPPSLTEQYF

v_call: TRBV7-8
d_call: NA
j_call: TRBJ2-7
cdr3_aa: CASSLVTGTLAYEQYF

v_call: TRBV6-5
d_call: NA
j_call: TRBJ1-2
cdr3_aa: CASSEGRSYDTF

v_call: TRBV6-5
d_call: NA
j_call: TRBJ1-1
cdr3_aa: CASSAVWTEAFF

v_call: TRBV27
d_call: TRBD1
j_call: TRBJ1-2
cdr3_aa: CASRGTGAYGYTF

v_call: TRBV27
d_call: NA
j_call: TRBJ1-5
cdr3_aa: CASRLLRQRQNQPQHF

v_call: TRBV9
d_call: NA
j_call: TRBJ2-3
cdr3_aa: CASSVNPGDTQYF

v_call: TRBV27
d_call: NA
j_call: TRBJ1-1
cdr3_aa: CASRLKRGARGTEAFF

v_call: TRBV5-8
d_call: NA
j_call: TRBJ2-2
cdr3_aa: CASSMYHGFDNGELFF

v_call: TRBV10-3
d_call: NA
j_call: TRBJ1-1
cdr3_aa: CAISGGGNTEAFF

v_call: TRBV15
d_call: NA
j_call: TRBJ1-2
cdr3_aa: CATSRGGTETNYGYTF

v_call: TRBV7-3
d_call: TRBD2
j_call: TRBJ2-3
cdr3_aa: CASQLAGDTQYF

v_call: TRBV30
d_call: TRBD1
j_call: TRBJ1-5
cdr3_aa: CAGVRGGVGQPQHF

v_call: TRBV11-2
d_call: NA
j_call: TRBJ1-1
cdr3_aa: CASSLGRTNTEAFF

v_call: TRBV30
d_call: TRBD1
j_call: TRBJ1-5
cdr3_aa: CAWNSGTGYNQPQHF

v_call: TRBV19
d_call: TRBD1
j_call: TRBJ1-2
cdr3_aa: CATSIPASGGGYTF

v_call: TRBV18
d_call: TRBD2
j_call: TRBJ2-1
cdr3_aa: CASSPPGLAGGGNEQFF

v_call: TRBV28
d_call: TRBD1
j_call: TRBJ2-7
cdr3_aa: CASRLPGQGYEQYF

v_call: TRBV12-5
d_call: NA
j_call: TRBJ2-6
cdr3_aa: CASGRGQSPGANVLTF

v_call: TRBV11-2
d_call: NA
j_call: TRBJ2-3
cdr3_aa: CASSLDRTDTQYF

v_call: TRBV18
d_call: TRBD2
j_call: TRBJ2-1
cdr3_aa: CASSYDSGGSNEQFF